This T cell receptor (beta chain) was recovered during a study of T cells in localized non-small cell lung cancer. The germline V gene encodes CDR1 SGHDT and CDR2 YYEEEE. This CDR3 has 13 amino acids. V lost 5 bases to trimming and J lost 4 bases; unmatched junction nucleotides: 5. The method was immunoSEQ multiplex PCR; TCRdb's version includes in-frame clones alone and lacks a portion of them. The sample carries 10,000 to 15,000 clones, 86% recorded once. The sample in question was peripheral blood, obtained before any cancer treatment. This sequence was found in a male donor aged 60 or older with stage III lung adenocarcinoma. The rearrangement links TRBV5-6 to TRBJ2-5; 7 bases match TRBD2. As DNA, the CDR3 is TGTGCCAGCAGTCGGGGGGTTAGAGAGACCCAGTACTTC. Its protein is CASSRGVRETQYF. The variable domain in full, with the rest retrieved from reference TRBV5-6 and TRBJ2-5, is DAGVTQSPTHLIKTRGQQVTLRCSPKSGHDTVSWYQQALGQGPQFIFQYYEEEERQRGNFPDRFSGHQFPNYSSELNVNALLLGDSALYLCASSRGVRETQYFGPGTRLLVL.